This T cell receptor (beta chain) was sequenced for a study of CD8 T cells in Susac syndrome. Through negative isolation, CD4+ and CD8+ T cells were obtained, while TEMRA cells were enriched using FACS. Reverse transcription of roughly 0.5 to 1 ug RNA was carried out with random hexamers. TCRdb analysed the immunoSEQ multiplex PCR reads with MiXCR anew, one entry per CDR3 protein. The sample lists tens of thousands of distinct CDR3 sequences; just over 90% were seen once. This receptor was taken from a human donor with multiple sclerosis. The sequencing input was CD8+ T cells from PBMCs.

The CDR3 is CASSPGVGEKLFF. As DNA, the CDR3 is TGTGCCAGCAGCCCAGGGGTCGGGGAAAAACTGTTTTTT. The chain recombines TRBV7-9 with TRBJ1-4, with a weak D call TRBD1 (6 bases). CDR1 SEHNR and CDR2 FQNEAQ come from the germline V gene (reference sequence). The CDR3 contains 13 residues. The germline V and J ends were trimmed by 5 bases and 8 bases, with 12 bases remaining between them.